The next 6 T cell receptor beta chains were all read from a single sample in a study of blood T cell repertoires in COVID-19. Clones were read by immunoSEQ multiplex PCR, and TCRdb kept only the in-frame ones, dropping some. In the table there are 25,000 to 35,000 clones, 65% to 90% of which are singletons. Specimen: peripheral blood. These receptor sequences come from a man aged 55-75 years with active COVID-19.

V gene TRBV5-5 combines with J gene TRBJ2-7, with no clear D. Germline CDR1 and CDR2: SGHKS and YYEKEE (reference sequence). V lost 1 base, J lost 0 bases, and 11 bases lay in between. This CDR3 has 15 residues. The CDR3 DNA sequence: TGTGCCAGCAGCTTGATCGCGGTTAGCTCCTACGAGCAGTACTTC. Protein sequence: CASSLIAVSSYEQYF.

CDR3 sequence: CASSEGGGLRDTQYF. CDR3 in DNA: TGTGCCAGCAGTGAAGGAGGAGGTCTTAGGGATACGCAGTATTTT. This chain joins TRBV25-1 and TRBJ2-3; perhaps TRBD2 as D (5 bases). Germline-derived CDR1 and CDR2 are MGHDK and SYGVNS. The CDR3 runs to 15 residues. Between the trimmed V and J ends, which lost 2 bases and 6 bases, there was a span of 15 bases. The full variable domain, rest sourced from reference TRBV25-1 and TRBJ2-3, is EADIYQTPRYLVIGTGKKITLECSQTMGHDKMYWYQQDPGMELHLIHYSYGVNSTEKGDLSSESTVSRIRTEHFPLTLESARPSHTSQYLCASSEGGGLRDTQYFGPGTRLTVL.

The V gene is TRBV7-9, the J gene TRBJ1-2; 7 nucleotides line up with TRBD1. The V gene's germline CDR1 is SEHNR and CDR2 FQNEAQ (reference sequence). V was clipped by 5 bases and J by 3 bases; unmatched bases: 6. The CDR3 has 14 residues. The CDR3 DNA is TGTGCCAGCAGCCCCGACAGGGTCTACTATGGCTACACCTTC. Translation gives CASSPDRVYYGYTF.

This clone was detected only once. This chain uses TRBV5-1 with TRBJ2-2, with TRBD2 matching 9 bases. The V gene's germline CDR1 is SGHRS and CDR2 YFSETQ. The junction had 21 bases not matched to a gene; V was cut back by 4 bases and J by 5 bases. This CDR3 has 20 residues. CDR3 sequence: CASSPRRQGGSGRKTGELFF. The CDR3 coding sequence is TGCGCCAGCAGCCCACGGCGGCAGGGAGGTAGCGGGAGAAAAACCGGGGAGCTGTTTTTT.

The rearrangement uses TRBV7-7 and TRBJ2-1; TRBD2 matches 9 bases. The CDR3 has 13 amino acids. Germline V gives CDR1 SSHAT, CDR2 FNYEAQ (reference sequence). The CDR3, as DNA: TGTGCTTCTAGCGGGAAGGGCTACAATGAGCAGTTCTTC. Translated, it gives CASSGKGYNEQFF.

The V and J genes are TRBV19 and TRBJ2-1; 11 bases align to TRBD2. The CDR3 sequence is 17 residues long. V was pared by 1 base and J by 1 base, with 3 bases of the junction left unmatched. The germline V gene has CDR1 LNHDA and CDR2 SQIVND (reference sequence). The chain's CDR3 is CASSIGPSGRSYNEQFF. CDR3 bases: TGTGCCAGTAGTATAGGGCCTAGCGGGAGGTCCTACAATGAGCAGTTCTTC.